This T cell receptor (beta chain) is from a study of T-cell reconstitution after alpha-beta-depleted transplantation in children. Study findings and constraints: Several hundred expanded graft clones reportedly were the source of alpha-beta T cells about two months after transplant. Newly produced T cells mostly provided counts and TCRbeta diversity after one year, as hyperexpanded clones declined.

This clonotype appeared many times. The target antigen is unknown. This CDR3 comprises 15 residues. Germline V gene sequence: CDR1 SQVTM, CDR2 ANQGSEA. Trimming at V came to 5 bases and at J to 2 bases, leaving 6 bases not matched to a gene. As it was prepared, the TCRbeta library received unique molecular identifiers. TCRdb itself ran the PCR reads through MiXCR, one entry per CDR3 protein. Altogether about 460,000 distinct CDR3 sequences are present, roughly 10% being singletons, with the ten largest covering about 2.1%. The specimen comprised PBMCs, sampled before TCRalphabeta/CD19-depleted stem cell transplant. V usage is TRBV29-1 and J usage is TRBJ2-1, with 10 nucleotides matching TRBD2. The sequence derives from a child younger than 10 with inherited bone marrow failure, due to receive a stem cell transplant. For the CDR3, the DNA is TGCAGCGTTATCCGGACTAGCGGACCCTACAATGAGCAGTTCTTC. The encoded protein is CSVIRTSGPYNEQFF.